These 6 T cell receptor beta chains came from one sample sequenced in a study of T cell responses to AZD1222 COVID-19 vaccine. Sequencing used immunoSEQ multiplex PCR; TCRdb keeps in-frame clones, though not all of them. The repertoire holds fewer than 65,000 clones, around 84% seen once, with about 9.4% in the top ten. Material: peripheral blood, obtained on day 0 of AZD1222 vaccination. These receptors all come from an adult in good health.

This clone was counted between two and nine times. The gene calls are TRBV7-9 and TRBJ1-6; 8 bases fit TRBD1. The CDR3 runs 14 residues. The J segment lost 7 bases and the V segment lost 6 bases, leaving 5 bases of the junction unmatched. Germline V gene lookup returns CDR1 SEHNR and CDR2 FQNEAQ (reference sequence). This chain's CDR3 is CASRYDRGNSPLHF. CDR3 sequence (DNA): TGTGCCAGCAGATACGACAGGGGAAATTCACCCCTCCACTTT.

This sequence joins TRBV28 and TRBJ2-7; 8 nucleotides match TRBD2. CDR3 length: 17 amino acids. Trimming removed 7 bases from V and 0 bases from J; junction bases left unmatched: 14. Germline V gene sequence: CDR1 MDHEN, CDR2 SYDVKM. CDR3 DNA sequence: TGTGCCAGCAACGCTTGGGGTAGCGGGGAGGGCTCCTACGAGCAGTACTTC. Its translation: CASNAWGSGEGSYEQYF.

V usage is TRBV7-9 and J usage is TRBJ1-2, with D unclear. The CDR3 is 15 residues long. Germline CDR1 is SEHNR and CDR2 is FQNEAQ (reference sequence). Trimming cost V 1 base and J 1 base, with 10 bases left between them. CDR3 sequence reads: CASSLGDPLNYGYTF. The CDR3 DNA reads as TGTGCCAGCAGCTTAGGGGATCCCCTTAACTATGGCTACACCTTC.

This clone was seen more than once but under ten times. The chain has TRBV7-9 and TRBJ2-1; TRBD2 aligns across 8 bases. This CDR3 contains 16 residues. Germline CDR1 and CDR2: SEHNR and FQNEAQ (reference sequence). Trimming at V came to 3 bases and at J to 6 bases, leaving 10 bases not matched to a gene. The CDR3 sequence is CASSFPRAGGPNEQFF. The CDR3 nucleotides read TGTGCCAGCAGCTTCCCCCGGGCGGGAGGCCCCAATGAGCAGTTCTTC. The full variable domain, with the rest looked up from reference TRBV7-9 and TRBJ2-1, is DTGVSQNPRHKITKRGQNVTFRCDPISEHNRLYWYRQTLGQGPEFLTYFQNEAQLEKSRLLSDRFSAERPKGSFSTLEIQRTEQGDSAMYLCASSFPRAGGPNEQFFGPGTRLTVL.

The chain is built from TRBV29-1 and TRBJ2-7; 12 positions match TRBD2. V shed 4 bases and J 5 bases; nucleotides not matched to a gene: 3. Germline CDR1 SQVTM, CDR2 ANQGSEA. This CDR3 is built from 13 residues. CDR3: CSVGGLAGNEQYF. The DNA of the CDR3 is TGCAGCGTTGGGGGACTAGCGGGTAACGAGCAGTACTTC.

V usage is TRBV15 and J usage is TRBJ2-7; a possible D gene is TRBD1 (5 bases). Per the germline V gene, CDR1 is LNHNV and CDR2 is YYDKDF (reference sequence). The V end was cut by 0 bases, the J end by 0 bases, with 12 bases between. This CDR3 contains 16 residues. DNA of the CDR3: TGTGCCACCAGCAGAGAAGGCAGGACAAGCTCCTACGAGCAGTACTTC. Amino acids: CATSREGRTSSYEQYF.